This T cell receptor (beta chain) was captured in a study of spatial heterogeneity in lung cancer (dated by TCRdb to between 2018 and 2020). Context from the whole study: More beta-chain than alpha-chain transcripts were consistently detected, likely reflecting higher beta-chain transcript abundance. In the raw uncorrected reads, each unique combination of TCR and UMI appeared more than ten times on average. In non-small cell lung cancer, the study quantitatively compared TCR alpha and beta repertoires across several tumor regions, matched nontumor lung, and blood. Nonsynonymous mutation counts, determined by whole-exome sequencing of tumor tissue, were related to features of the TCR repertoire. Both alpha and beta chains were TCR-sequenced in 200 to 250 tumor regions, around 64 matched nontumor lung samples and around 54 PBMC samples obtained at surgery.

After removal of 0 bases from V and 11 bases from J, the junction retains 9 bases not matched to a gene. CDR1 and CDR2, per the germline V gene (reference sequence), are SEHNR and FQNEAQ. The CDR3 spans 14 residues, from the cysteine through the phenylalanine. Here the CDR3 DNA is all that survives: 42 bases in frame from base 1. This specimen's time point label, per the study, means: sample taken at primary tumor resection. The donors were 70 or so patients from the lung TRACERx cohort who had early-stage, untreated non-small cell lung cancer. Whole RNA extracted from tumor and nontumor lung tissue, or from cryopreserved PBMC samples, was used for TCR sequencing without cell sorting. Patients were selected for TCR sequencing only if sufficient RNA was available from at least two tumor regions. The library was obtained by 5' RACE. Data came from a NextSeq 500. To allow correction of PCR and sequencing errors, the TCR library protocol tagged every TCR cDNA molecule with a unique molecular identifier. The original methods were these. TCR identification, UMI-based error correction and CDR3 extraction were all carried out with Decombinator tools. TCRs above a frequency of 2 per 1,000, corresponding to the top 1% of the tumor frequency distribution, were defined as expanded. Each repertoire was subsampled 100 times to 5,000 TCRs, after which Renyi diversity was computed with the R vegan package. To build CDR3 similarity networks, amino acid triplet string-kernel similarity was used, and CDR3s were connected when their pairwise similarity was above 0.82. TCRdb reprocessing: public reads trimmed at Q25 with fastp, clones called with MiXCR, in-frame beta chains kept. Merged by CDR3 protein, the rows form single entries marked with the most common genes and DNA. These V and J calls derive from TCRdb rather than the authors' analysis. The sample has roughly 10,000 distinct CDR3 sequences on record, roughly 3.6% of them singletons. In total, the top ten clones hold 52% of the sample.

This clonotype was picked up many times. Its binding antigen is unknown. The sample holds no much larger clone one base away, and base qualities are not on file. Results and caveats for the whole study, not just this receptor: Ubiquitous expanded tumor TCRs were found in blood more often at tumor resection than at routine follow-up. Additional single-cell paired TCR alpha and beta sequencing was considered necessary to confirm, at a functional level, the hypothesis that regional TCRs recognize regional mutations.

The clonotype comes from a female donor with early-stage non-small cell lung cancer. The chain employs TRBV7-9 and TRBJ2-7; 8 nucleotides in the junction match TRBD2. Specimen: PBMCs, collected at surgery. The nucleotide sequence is TGTGCCAGCAGCTTAGCCGGGGAGCGGGGGATAGAGTACTTC. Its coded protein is CASSLAGERGIEYF.